In its sample, the clone carrying this TCR beta chain was seen a few times. The antigen is unknown. Unmatched junction bases numbered 12, after V lost 7 bases and J lost 5 bases. The CDR3 has 15 amino acids. Germline V gene data show CDR1 as MRHNA and CDR2 as SNTAGT. TCRbeta library preparation incorporated unique molecular identifiers. TCRdb reanalysed the PCR reads using MiXCR and keeps one entry per CDR3 protein. Seen here are 500,000 to 600,000 distinct CDR3 sequences, over 20% observed once, and the top ten hold under 45%. This sample is drawn from a study of T-cell reconstitution after alpha-beta-depleted transplantation in children. Findings and caveats of the study: The study traced high day-60 TCRbeta diversity in some patients to surviving recipient T cells and thymic progenitors. The main origin of T-cell counts and diversity one year after transplant was newly produced T cells. Roughly two months post-transplant, alpha-beta T cells reportedly originated from several hundred graft clones that had expanded.

The J gene is TRBJ2-5, the V gene TRBV6-4; 8 bases line up with TRBD2. The sequenced sample was PBMCs, obtained before TCRalphabeta/CD19-depleted stem cell transplant. The sequence came from a boy younger than two with Wiskott-Aldrich syndrome, due to receive a stem cell transplant. The DNA for the CDR3 is TGTGCCAGCATCCCTCAGCCTGCGGGAGGCGAGACCCAGTACTTC. It translates to CASIPQPAGGETQYF.